The rows below give T cell receptor beta chains drawn from one sample of a study of graft-versus-host responses after intestinal transplantation. TCRdb's table, derived via immunoSEQ multiplex PCR, lists solely in-frame clones and lacks some. Altogether 8,000 to 9,000 clones are present, 30% to 35% being singletons, with the ten largest covering 5.7%. The specimen was alloreactive CD4+ T cells from a mixed lymphocyte reaction culture, collected before intestinal transplant. The receptors come from a human patient who received an intestinal transplant. Each CDR3 is given with its conserved first and last residue. A D gene is named only where the DNA matches it firmly. The listing skips clone size in some rows; elsewhere it reads once, few, many or a size class.

TRBJ2-2	15	-	-	TRBV9	TGTGCCAGCAGCGTAACGGTCTTCTCGTCGGGGGAGCTGTTTTTT	CASSVTVFSSGELFF
TRBJ2-5	16	TRBD2	-	TRBV7-3	TGTGCCAGCAGCTTACGGGGCGGGGGGAGAGGAGAGACCCAGTACTTC	CASSLRGGGRGETQYF
TRBJ2-1	14	TRBD2	-	TRBV29-1	TGCAGCGTTTATATAGGACTAGCGAGCGATGAGCAGTTCTTC	CSVYIGLASDEQFF
TRBJ2-6	15	TRBD1	-	TRBV7-2	TGTGCCAGCAGCTCAGGGGGCGCTGGGGCCAACGTCCTGACTTTC	CASSSGGAGANVLTF
TRBJ1-2	17	-	-	TRBV5-1	TGCGCCAGCAGCTTGGAGGCCACAGGGTCGGGTAACTATGGCTACACCTTC	CASSLEATGSGNYGYTF
TRBJ2-1	15	TRBD2	once	TRBV28	TGTGCCAGCAGTTTCCTGGCGGGAGGGGGGAATGAGCAGTTCTTC	CASSFLAGGGNEQFF
TRBJ1-1	17	TRBD1	few	TRBV9	TGTGCCAGCAGCGTAGACCCGGGACAGGGGGTGAACACTGAAGCTTTCTTT	CASSVDPGQGVNTEAFF
TRBJ2-7	14	TRBD1	-	TRBV6-1	TGTGCCAGCATTGAAATTACAGGGGCCTACGAGCAGTACTTC	CASIEITGAYEQYF
TRBJ2-7	14	-	-	TRBV7-9	TGTGCCAGCAGCTTAGAACAGGGATCCTACGAGCAGTACTTC	CASSLEQGSYEQYF
TRBJ2-7	14	TRBD1	-	TRBV5-1	TGCGCCAGCAGCCGAGGACAGGGCTCCTACGAGCAGTACTTC	CASSRGQGSYEQYF
TRBJ1-2	11	-	medium-sized	TRBV29-1	TGCAGCGGGGCCTCAGGCTATGGCTACACCTTC	CSGASGYGYTF
TRBJ2-7	15	TRBD1	-	TRBV9	TGTGCCAGCAGCGTAGCGGGACAGAGCTCCTACGAGCAGTACTTC	CASSVAGQSSYEQYF
TRBJ2-7	10	-	-	TRBV7-9	TGTGCCAGCAGCTTAGACAGTATGTACTTC	CASSLDSMYF
TRBJ1-6	17	TRBD1	-	TRBV2	TGTGCCAGCAGTTCCACCGGGACAGGGGTTTCCAATTCACCCCTCCACTTT	CASSSTGTGVSNSPLHF
TRBJ2-7	14	TRBD1	few	TRBV27	TGTGCCAGCAGTTTGACAGGGTTTTCTCCCGAGCAGTACTTC	CASSLTGFSPEQYF
TRBJ2-1	16	TRBD2	many	TRBV5-1	TGCGCCAGCAGCTTGGGGGCTAGCGGGGGGGGTCTTGAGCAGTTCTTC	CASSLGASGGGLEQFF